The 26 T cell receptor beta chains in this list originate from one sample, sequenced in a study of CD8 T cells in ankylosing spondylitis. Study observations and caveats: What appeared characteristic of ankylosing spondylitis blood was a TCR beta motif of fewer than ten highly homologous variants.

TCRdb recomputed calls from the 5' RACE reads with MiXCR, one row per CDR3 protein. The sample lists under 450,000 distinct CDR3 sequences; 15% to 20% were seen once. No antigens are known for them. Sequenced: blood, either unsorted or a sorted T cell fraction (not recorded which). All receptors come from a male donor with ankylosing spondylitis.

This clonotype was seen at least ten times. This sequence joins TRBV29-1 and TRBJ1-2, with a tentative D call TRBD1 (5 bases). This CDR3 spans 14 amino acids. V lost 7 bases to trimming and J lost 2 bases, with 17 bases between them. Germline CDR1 SQVTM, CDR2 ANQGSEA. The CDR3 here is CSATPGLTNYGYTF. The CDR3 bases are TGCAGCGCCACTCCAGGGCTGACGAACTATGGCTACACCTTC.

V is TRBV3-1 and J is TRBJ1-1, with D possibly matching TRBD1 (6 bases). The germline V and J ends were trimmed by 4 bases and 5 bases, with 14 bases remaining between them. Germline CDR1 and CDR2: LGHDT and YNNKEL (reference sequence). There are 14 residues in the CDR3. Written as DNA, the CDR3 is TGTGCCAGCAGCCGTAAAGGGGGGAGGACTGAAGCTTTCTTT. It encodes CASSRKGGRTEAFF.

This clonotype was observed a handful of times. The chain uses TRBV4-1 and TRBJ1-5, with D possibly matching TRBD1 (5 bases). The CDR3 length is 15 residues. From germline, CDR1 is MGHRA and CDR2 YSYEKL. V lost 0 bases and J 4 bases, leaving 10 bases between the germline ends. Here the CDR3 DNA reads TGCGCCAGCAGCCAAGAGGGGGTGAGAAATCAGCCCCAGCATTTT. Amino acids: CASSQEGVRNQPQHF.

There are a few counts of this clonotype. The gene calls are TRBV4-2 and TRBJ1-2; tentative D call: TRBD1 (6 bases). Per germline, CDR1 LGHNA and CDR2 YNFKEQ. V was shortened by 0 bases and J by 5 bases, with 16 bases between the two germline ends. This CDR3 comprises 16 residues. This CDR3 is CASSQEAQEGEYGYTF. For the CDR3, the DNA is TGTGCCAGCAGCCAAGAGGCCCAGGAGGGGGAGTATGGCTACACCTTC.

This chain joins TRBV11-2 and TRBJ2-4, with 7 bases that match TRBD1. Germline V gene data show CDR1 as SGHAT and CDR2 as FQNNGV. J was trimmed by 6 bases and V by 5 bases; bases with no gene match: 4. The CDR3 spans 13 residues. In DNA form, the CDR3 reads TGTGCCAGCAGCCTAGGGGACAGAAACATTCAGTACTTC. Translation: CASSLGDRNIQYF.

This chain joins TRBV11-2 and TRBJ2-1, with 9 bases aligning to TRBD1. With V trimmed by 5 bases and J by 3 bases, 8 bases remained unmatched. The length of the CDR3 is 16 residues. The germline gives CDR1 SGHAT, CDR2 FQNNGV. The CDR3 sequence: CASSQKAGQGYNEQFF. The CDR3 bases are TGTGCCAGCAGCCAAAAGGCGGGACAGGGCTACAATGAGCAGTTCTTC. Together with reference TRBV11-2 and TRBJ2-1, the CDR3 gives the full variable domain: EAGVAQSPRYKIIEKRQSVAFWCNPISGHATLYWYQQILGQGPKLLIQFQNNGVVDDSQLPKDRFSAERLKGVDSTLKIQPAKLEDSAVYLCASSQKAGQGYNEQFFGPGTRLTVL.

V gene TRBV6-5 combines with J gene TRBJ1-1; a weak D match, TRBD1 (5 bases). CDR3 length: 12 residues. V lost 5 bases and J lost 8, with 12 bases in between. The germline V gene has CDR1 MNHEY and CDR2 SVGAGI. The CDR3 loop reads CASSRGGREAFF. The CDR3 nucleotides read TGTGCCAGCAGTCGGGGCGGCCGAGAAGCTTTCTTT.

The V gene is TRBV18, the J gene TRBJ2-3; TRBD1 is a possible D gene (6 bases). V lost 8 bases and J 13 bases, leaving 19 bases between the germline ends. The germline gives CDR1 KGHSH, CDR2 LQKENI. The CDR3 sequence is 12 residues long. In DNA, the CDR3 is TGTGCCAGCACCGGGTTGGACAGCTCCGAGTATTTT. Translation gives CASTGLDSSEYF.

This chain connects TRBV20-1 to TRBJ1-4; 10 nucleotides align to TRBD1. Germline assignment: CDR1 DFQATT and CDR2 SNEGSKA (reference sequence). The V gene end was trimmed by 6 bases and the J gene end by 3 bases; junction bases not matched to a gene: 10. The length of the CDR3 is 16 residues. The CDR3 nucleotides read TGCAGTGCCCCTGGGACAGGGGACGGAGCTAATGAAAAACTGTTTTTT. This gives the protein CSAPGTGDGANEKLFF.

This chain uses TRBV20-1 with TRBJ2-3; 11 bases match TRBD2. V shed 1 base, J shed 2 bases, and the junction held 8 bases outside the gene matches. The CDR3 runs to 17 residues. Looked up from germline, CDR1 is DFQATT and CDR2 is SNEGSKA (reference sequence). CDR3 bases: TGCAGTGCTAGAGGGCAGTTACTAGCGGGAGTCACAGATACGCAGTATTTT. Encoded protein: CSARGQLLAGVTDTQYF.

This clonotype has at least ten counts. J is TRBJ2-3 and V is TRBV29-1; D remains ambiguous. This CDR3 is built from 15 residues. Germline CDR1 and CDR2: SQVTM and ANQGSEA. Trimming removed 7 bases at V and 5 bases at J, with 22 bases between. In nucleotides, the CDR3 is TGCAGCGCCCATCTCGGTGGGGTTGTGAGAGATACGCAGTATTTT. Protein sequence: CSAHLGGVVRDTQYF.

This clonotype showed up just a few times. This rearrangement joins TRBV20-1 to TRBJ1-1; D may be TRBD1 (5 bases). Germline CDR1 is DFQATT and CDR2 is SNEGSKA (reference sequence). V was clipped by 6 bases and J by 3 bases, with 11 bases between them. This CDR3 region has 12 residues. CDR3 loop: CSARRGDTEAFF. CDR3 in DNA: TGCAGTGCCCGCCGAGGGGACACTGAAGCTTTCTTT.

The gene calls are TRBV15 and TRBJ2-2; 10 nucleotides line up with TRBD2. This CDR3 has 16 residues. CDR1 is LNHNV, CDR2 YYDKDF, per germline (reference sequence). Germline trimming cut 4 bases from V and 2 bases from J; bases unmatched to any gene: 4. CDR3: CATSTSGGTNTGELFF. Here the CDR3 DNA reads TGTGCCACCAGCACTAGCGGGGGCACCAACACCGGGGAGCTGTTTTTT.

The chain couples TRBV18 to TRBJ2-3; D is perhaps TRBD1 (6 bases). V was shortened by 8 bases and J by 0 bases, with 12 bases between the two germline ends. The CDR3 has 14 amino acids. CDR1 and CDR2 from the germline V gene are KGHSH and LQKENI. The chain's CDR3 is CASLGTPSTDTQYF. The CDR3 nucleotides are TGTGCCAGCCTAGGGACACCTAGCACAGATACGCAGTATTTT.

The chain uses TRBV6-5 and TRBJ2-1; 7 bases map to TRBD2. Germline V gene sequence: CDR1 MNHEY, CDR2 SVGAGI. CDR3 size: 16 residues. With 0 bases clipped from V and 6 bases from J, the junction kept 8 bases outside the gene matches. The CDR3 protein is CASSYSIGWGGNEQFF. The CDR3 DNA follows: TGTGCCAGCAGTTACTCGATTGGTTGGGGGGGCAATGAGCAGTTCTTC.

There are many counts of this clonotype. The J gene is TRBJ2-4, the V gene TRBV20-1, with D perhaps TRBD2 (5 bases). Germline CDR1 and CDR2: DFQATT and SNEGSKA (reference sequence). The V end was cut by 6 bases, the J end by 3 bases, with 18 bases between. The CDR3 extends over 15 amino acids. In nucleotides, the CDR3 is TGCAGTGCCCCCGCGGCGGAGGTGGGCAAAAACATTCAGTACTTC. It encodes CSAPAAEVGKNIQYF.

There are many counts of this clonotype. V usage is TRBV29-1 and J usage is TRBJ1-2; TRBD1 matches at 7 bases. Germline assignment: CDR1 SQVTM and CDR2 ANQGSEA. J gave up 8 bases and V 3 bases, and 9 bases lay outside the gene matches. The CDR3 totals 13 residues. The CDR3 DNA reads as TGCAGCGTTGAGCTGACAGGGTCGCAAGGCTACACCTTC. Encoded protein: CSVELTGSQGYTF. Looking up the rest from reference TRBV29-1 and TRBJ1-2 gives the full variable domain: SAVISQKPSRDICQRGTSLTIQCQVDSQVTMMFWYRQQPGQSLTLIATANQGSEATYESGFVIDKFPISRPNLTFSTLTVSNMSPEDSSIYLCSVELTGSQGYTFGSGTRLTVV.

The gene calls are TRBV11-1 and TRBJ1-1, with D possibly being TRBD1 (5 bases). Per the germline V gene, CDR1 is SGHAT and CDR2 is FQDESV (reference sequence). CDR3 length: 13 residues. Trimming took off 5 bases at V and 11 bases at J, with 18 bases between the two ends. The CDR3 sequence is CASSLGTPAWAFF. CDR3 bases: TGTGCCAGCAGCCTCGGGACTCCCGCCTGGGCTTTCTTT.

This clonotype was detected only once. The chain recombines TRBV28 with TRBJ2-1; 9 positions agree with TRBD2. Trimming cost V 6 bases and J 2 bases; bases outside gene matches: 5. The CDR3 spans 15 residues. Germline V gene sequence: CDR1 MDHEN, CDR2 SYDVKM. CDR3 sequence (DNA): TGTGCCAGCAGACCTAGCGGGAAAGCCTACAATGAGCAGTTCTTC. Translated: CASRPSGKAYNEQFF.

The rearrangement uses TRBV11-2 and TRBJ2-7; possibly TRBD2 for D (8 bases). Germline-derived CDR1 and CDR2 are SGHAT and FQNNGV. The CDR3 runs 18 residues. V shed 1 base and J shed 0 bases, with 19 bases lying between them. CDR3 region: CASSLVIGRGQNSYEQYF. The DNA for the CDR3 is TGTGCCAGCAGCTTAGTAATCGGGAGGGGACAGAACTCCTACGAGCAGTACTTC.

This clonotype was counted only a few times. The gene calls are TRBV29-1 and TRBJ2-2; 7 nucleotides align to TRBD1. CDR3 length equals 14 residues. The junction had 9 bases not matched to a gene; V was cut back by 4 bases and J by 7 bases. Germline-derived CDR1 and CDR2 are SQVTM and ANQGSEA. CDR3 nucleotides: TGCAGCGTTGGGACCAAGGGGGCGAACGGGGAGCTGTTTTTT. Its protein product is CSVGTKGANGELFF.

This clonotype appeared a few times. J is TRBJ1-6 and V is TRBV7-3; 8 bases line up with TRBD1. V shed 3 bases and J 9 bases; nucleotides not matched to a gene: 1. This CDR3 has 13 residues. Germline V CDR1 and CDR2: SGHTA, FQGTGA. The CDR3 protein is CASSFDRGSPLHF. The CDR3 nucleotides read TGTGCCAGCAGCTTTGACAGGGGTTCACCCCTCCACTTT.

This clonotype was recorded at least ten times. The chain recombines TRBV29-1 with TRBJ1-4; D unresolved. Germline lookup yields CDR1 SQVTM and CDR2 ANQGSEA. The CDR3 is 14 amino acids. Trimming removed 4 bases at V and 5 bases at J, with 14 bases between. The CDR3 DNA sequence: TGCAGCGTTGGTTGGACGGCGGGGAATGAAAAACTGTTTTTT. The encoded protein is CSVGWTAGNEKLFF.

The sample holds a few counts of this clonotype. The V and J genes are TRBV15 and TRBJ2-1, with D unclear. The CDR3 is 12 residues long. Trimming took off 0 bases at V and 7 bases at J, with 4 bases between the two ends. The germline gives CDR1 LNHNV, CDR2 YYDKDF (reference sequence). The CDR3: CATSREENEQFF. As DNA, the CDR3 is TGTGCCACCAGCAGAGAGGAGAATGAGCAGTTCTTC.

This clonotype came up many times. V is TRBV5-1 and J is TRBJ2-7; D gene uncertain. The ends were cut back, 4 bases at V and 4 bases at J, with 12 bases in the middle. The CDR3 has 13 amino acids. From germline, CDR1 is SGHRS and CDR2 YFSETQ. The CDR3 is CASSLAGRYEQYF. The CDR3 nucleotides read TGCGCCAGCAGCCTCGCCGGTCGGTACGAGCAGTACTTC.

This clonotype was recorded a few times. V gene TRBV20-1 combines with J gene TRBJ1-1; D call uncertain. CDR3 size: 14 residues. Trimming removed 5 bases at V and 1 base at J, with 14 bases between. Germline V lookup: CDR1 DFQATT, CDR2 SNEGSKA (reference sequence). The CDR3 region has the DNA TGCAGTGCTCCTCTCCCCGGGAGGAACACTGAAGCTTTCTTT. This codes for CSAPLPGRNTEAFF.